The clone carrying this T cell receptor (beta chain) was detected only a few times. The target antigen is unknown. Germline-derived CDR1 and CDR2 are DFQATT and SNEGSKA (reference sequence). The CDR3 length is 13 residues. V trimming: 1 base; J trimming: 7 bases; junction bases outside the gene matches: 4. This specimen comes from a study of blood T cells in healthy people across ages. Study-wide results and limits: Researchers judged that diversity estimates from one million T cells fell short of true values. The percentage of naive T cells correlated strongly with TCR beta diversity.

Sample-barcoded 5' priming and a J-beta primer mix drove a second PCR of 7 to 11 cycles. From the 5' RACE reads, TCRdb called clonotypes with MiXCR, one entry per CDR3 protein. The sample has roughly 680,000 distinct CDR3 sequences; over 40% are singletons. This chain joins TRBV20-1 and TRBJ1-5; 7 bases map to TRBD1. Sequenced material: blood. The receptor comes from an elderly woman in good health. The CDR3 region has the DNA TGCAGTGCTAGAGTGGACAGGAACCAGCCCCAGCATTTT. It encodes CSARVDRNQPQHF.